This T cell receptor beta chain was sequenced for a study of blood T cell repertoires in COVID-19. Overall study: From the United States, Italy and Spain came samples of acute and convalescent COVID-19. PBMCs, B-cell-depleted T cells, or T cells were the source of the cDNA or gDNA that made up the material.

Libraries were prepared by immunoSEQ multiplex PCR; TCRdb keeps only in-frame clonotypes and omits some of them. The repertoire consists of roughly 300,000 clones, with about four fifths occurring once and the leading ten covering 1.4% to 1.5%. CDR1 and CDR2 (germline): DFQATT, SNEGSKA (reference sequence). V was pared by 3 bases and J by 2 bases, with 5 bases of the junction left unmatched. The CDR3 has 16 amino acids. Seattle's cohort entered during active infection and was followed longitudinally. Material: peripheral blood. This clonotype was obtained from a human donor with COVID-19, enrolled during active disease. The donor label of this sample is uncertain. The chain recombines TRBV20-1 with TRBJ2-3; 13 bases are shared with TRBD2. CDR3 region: CSASRGTSGTTDTQYF. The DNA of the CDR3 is TGCAGTGCTAGTCGGGGGACTAGCGGGACCACAGATACGCAGTATTTT.